This entry lists 4 T cell receptor beta chains sequenced from one sample in a study of blood T cell repertoires in COVID-19. Here immunoSEQ multiplex PCR was the method, and the copy in TCRdb shows in-frame clones only, minus some. The repertoire consists of around 250,000 clones, with about nine tenths occurring once and the leading ten covering around 1.6%. The specimen was peripheral blood. The origin of the receptors is a woman aged 55-69 years who had recovered from COVID-19.

The chain is built from TRBV9 and TRBJ1-2; D is unclear. Germline-derived CDR1 and CDR2 are SGDLS and YYNGEE. V lost 0 bases and J 0 bases, leaving 9 bases between the germline ends. CDR3 length: 15 residues. The CDR3 bases are TGTGCCAGCAGCGTAGGTGGCAGATCTAACTATGGCTACACCTTC. Translating it yields CASSVGGRSNYGYTF.

The chain is built from TRBV12-3 or TRBV12-4 and TRBJ1-4; TRBD1 might be the D (6 bases). The V end lost 3 bases, the J end lost 8 bases, and 10 bases lay between the germline ends. The CDR3 consists of 13 residues. The CDR3 DNA is TGTGCCAGCAGTTTTACAGGGAAGGAAAAACTGTTTTTT. Encoded protein: CASSFTGKEKLFF.

This chain links TRBV5-6 with TRBJ1-5, with TRBD1 as a possible D gene (5 bases). With 1 base removed from V and 3 bases from J, the gap between germline ends came to 11 bases. Germline V gives CDR1 SGHDT, CDR2 YYEEEE. The CDR3 is 15 amino acids. CDR3 DNA: TGTGCCAGCAGCTTGAGGGGCTATAACAATCAGCCCCAGCATTTT. Translation gives CASSLRGYNNQPQHF.

The J gene is TRBJ1-5, the V gene TRBV6-1; D may be TRBD1 (5 bases). V gave up 2 bases and J gave up 2 bases, with 16 bases separating them. This CDR3 region has 17 residues. Germline V gives CDR1 MNHNS, CDR2 SASEGT. This chain's CDR3 is CASSENAGRSGNQPQHF. In nucleotides, the CDR3 is TGTGCCAGCAGTGAAAACGCGGGACGGTCTGGCAATCAGCCCCAGCATTTT.